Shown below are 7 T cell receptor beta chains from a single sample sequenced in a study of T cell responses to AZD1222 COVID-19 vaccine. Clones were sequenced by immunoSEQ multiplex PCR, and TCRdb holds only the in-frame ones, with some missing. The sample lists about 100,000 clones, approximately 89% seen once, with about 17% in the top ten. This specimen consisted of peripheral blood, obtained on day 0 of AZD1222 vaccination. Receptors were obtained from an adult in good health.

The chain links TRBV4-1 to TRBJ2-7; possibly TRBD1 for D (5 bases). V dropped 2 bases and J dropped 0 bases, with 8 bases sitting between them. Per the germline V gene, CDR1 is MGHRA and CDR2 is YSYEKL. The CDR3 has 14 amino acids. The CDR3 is CASSQMTASYEQYF. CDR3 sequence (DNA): TGCGCCAGCAGCCAAATGACAGCCTCCTACGAGCAGTACTTC.

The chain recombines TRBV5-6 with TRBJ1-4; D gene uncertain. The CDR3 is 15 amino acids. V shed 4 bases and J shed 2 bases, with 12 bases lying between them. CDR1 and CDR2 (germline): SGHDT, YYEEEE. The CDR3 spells CASSKQLETNEKLFF. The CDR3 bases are TGTGCCAGCAGCAAACAGCTCGAGACTAATGAAAAACTGTTTTTT.

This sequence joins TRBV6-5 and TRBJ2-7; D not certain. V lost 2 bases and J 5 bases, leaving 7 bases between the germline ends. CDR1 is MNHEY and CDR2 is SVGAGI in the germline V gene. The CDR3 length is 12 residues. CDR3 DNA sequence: TGTGCCAGCAGTTACGGGGAAGACGAGCAGTACTTC. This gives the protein CASSYGEDEQYF.

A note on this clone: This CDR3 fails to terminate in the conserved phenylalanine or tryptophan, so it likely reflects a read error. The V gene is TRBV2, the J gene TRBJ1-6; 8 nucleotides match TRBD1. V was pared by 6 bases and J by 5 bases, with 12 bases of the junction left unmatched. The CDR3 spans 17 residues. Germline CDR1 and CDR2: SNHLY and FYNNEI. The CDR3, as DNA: TGTGCCAGCAGGCCCATCAGGACAGGGCGGAATAATTCACCCCTCCACCTT. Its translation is CASRPIRTGRNNSPLHL.

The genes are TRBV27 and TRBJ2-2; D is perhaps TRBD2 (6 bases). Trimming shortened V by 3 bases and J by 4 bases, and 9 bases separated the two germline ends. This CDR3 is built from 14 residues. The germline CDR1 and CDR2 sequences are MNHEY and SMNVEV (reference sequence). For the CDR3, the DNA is TGTGCCAGCAGTTTGGGGGGAGGCACCGGGGAGCTGTTTTTT. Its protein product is CASSLGGGTGELFF.

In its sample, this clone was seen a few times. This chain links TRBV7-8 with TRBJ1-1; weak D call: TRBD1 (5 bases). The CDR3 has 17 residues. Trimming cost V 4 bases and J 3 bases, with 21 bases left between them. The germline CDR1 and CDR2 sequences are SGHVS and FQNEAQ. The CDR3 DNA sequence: TGTGCCAGCAGCTCAAGGCTCACCGGGACTTGGGACACTGAAGCTTTCTTT. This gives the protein CASSSRLTGTWDTEAFF. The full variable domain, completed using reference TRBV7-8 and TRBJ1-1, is GAGVSQSPRYKVAKRGQDVALRCDPISGHVSLFWYQQALGQGPEFLTYFQNEAQLDKSGLPSDRFFAERPEGSVSTLKIQRTQQEDSAVYLCASSSRLTGTWDTEAFFGQGTRLTVV.

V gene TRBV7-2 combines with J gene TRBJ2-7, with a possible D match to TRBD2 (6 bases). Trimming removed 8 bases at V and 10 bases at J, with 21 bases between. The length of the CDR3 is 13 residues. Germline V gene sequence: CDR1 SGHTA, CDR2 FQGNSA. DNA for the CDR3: TGTGCCAGCCTATATGAGAGGCGGGGCCACCAGTACTTC. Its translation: CASLYERRGHQYF.